This TCR beta chain was obtained from a study of shared clonotypes between healthy human individuals. Findings of the study overall: Exclusively blood specimens were collected; tissue repertoires likely differ.

With regard to this clone: Its antigen is undetermined.

The germline V gene encodes CDR1 KGHSH and CDR2 LQKENI. With V trimmed by 5 bases and J by 6 bases, 10 bases remained unmatched. The CDR3 sequence is 16 residues long. Original processing notes: Because ImmunoSEQ provided only junction sequences with no quality scores, the filtering differed. Assay used: immunoSEQ multiplex PCR; TCRdb lists only in-frame clones, some missing. The DNA was the basis for D and trimming; V, J and clone size are from that table. The table has approximately 1,000,000 clones, around 78% seen once. Every donor, a Caucasian adult, lived in Nashville, Tennessee. Sequencing input: memory CD4+ T cells from PBMCs. Documented subset: CD45RA-negative fraction. The receptor comes from a man younger than 30 in good health. Some clones in this sample may be carry-over from other donors' samples. The chain employs TRBV18 and TRBJ2-2; 9 bases are a match to TRBD1. This CDR3 is CASSVAATGGAGELFF. The DNA for the CDR3 is TGTGCCAGCTCAGTCGCCGCGACAGGGGGTGCCGGGGAGCTGTTTTTT.